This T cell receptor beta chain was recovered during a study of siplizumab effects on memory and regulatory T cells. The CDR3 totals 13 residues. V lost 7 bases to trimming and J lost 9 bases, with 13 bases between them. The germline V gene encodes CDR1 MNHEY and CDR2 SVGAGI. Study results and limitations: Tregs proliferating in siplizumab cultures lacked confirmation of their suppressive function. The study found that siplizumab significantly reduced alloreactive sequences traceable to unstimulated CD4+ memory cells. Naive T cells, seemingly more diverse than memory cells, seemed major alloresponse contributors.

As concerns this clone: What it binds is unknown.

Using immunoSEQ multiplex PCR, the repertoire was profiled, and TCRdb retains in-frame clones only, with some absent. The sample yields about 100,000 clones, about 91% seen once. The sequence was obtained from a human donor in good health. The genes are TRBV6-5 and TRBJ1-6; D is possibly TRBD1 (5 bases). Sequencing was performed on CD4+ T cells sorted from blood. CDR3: CASTLGGGSPLHF. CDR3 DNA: TGTGCCAGCACTCTCGGTGGGGGTTCACCCCTCCACTTT.